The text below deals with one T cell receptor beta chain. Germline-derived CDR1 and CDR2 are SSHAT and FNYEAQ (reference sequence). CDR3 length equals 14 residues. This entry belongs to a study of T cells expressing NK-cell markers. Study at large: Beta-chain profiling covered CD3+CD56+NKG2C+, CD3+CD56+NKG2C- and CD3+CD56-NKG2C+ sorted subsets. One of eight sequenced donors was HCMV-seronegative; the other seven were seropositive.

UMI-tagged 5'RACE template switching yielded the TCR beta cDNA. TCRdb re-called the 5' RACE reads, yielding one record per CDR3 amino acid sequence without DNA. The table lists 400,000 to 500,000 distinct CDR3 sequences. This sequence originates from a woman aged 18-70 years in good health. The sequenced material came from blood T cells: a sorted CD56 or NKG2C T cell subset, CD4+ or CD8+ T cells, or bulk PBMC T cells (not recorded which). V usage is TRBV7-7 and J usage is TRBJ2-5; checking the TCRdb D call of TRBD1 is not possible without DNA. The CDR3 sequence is CASSFLGERETQYF.